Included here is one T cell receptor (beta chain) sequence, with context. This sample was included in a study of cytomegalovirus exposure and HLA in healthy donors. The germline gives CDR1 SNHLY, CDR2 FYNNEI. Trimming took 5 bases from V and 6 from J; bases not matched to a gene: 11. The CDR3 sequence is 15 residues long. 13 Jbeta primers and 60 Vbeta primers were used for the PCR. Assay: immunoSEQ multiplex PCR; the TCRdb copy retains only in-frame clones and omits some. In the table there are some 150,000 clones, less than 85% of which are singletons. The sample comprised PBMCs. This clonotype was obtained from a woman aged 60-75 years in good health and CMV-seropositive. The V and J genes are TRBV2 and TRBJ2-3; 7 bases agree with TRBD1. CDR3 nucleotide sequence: TGTGCCAGCAGTTACCGACAGGGAAATATCGATACGCAGTATTTT. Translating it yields CASSYRQGNIDTQYF.